This TCR beta chain was identified in a study of T cells in Graves' hyperthyroidism and ophthalmopathy. RNA transcripts provided the source from which TCR beta CDR3 regions were amplified. Researchers ran a first-round RT-PCR on the TCR CDR3 using the HTBI primer set. MiXCR, applied by TCRdb to the multiplex PCR reads, yields one record per CDR3 protein. Among around 690,000 distinct CDR3 sequences listed, more than 20% were seen once. Investigators excluded patients with uncontrolled infection, other autoimmune disease, pregnancy or lactation. Material for sequencing was blood. The origin of this receptor is a man aged 30-40 years with Graves' ophthalmopathy.

This CDR3 reads CAWSDGTEAFF. CDR3 in DNA: TGTGCCTGGAGTGATGGCACTGAAGCTTTCTTT. The rearrangement joins TRBV30 to TRBJ1-1; D not certain. The CDR3 spans 11 residues. The germline V gene encodes CDR1 GTSNPN and CDR2 SVGIG (reference sequence). Trimming stripped 1 base from V and 4 bases from J, with 4 bases between.